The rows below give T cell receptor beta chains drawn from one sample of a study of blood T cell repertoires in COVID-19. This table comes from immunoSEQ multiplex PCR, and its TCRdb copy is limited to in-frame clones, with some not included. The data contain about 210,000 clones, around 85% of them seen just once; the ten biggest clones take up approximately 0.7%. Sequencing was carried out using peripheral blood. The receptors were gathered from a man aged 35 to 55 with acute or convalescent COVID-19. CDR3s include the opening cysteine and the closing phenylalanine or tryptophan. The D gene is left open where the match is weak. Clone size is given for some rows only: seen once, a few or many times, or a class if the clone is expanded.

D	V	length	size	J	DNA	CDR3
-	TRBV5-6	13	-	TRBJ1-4	TGTGCCAGCAGCTTGAACCGTTGGCCGTCTAGCGTTTTT	CASSLNRWPSSVF
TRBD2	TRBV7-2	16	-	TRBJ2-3	TGTGCCAGCAGCTTTCCACTAGCGGGACACACAGATACGCAGTATTTT	CASSFPLAGHTDTQYF
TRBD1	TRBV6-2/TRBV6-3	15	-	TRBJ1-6	TGTGCCAGCAGTTCCCCCGCAGGGGGGAATTCACCCCTCCACTTT	CASSSPAGGNSPLHF
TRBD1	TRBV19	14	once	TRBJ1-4	TGTGCCAGTAGTATTGGACAGGGGACTGAAAAACTGTTTTTT	CASSIGQGTEKLFF
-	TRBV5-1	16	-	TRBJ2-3	TGCGCCAGCAGCTTGGTTGTGGGGGCTAACACAGATACGCAGTATTTT	CASSLVVGANTDTQYF
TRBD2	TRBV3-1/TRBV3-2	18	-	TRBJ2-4	TGTGCCAGCAGCCAAGATGCGTTGCCTAGCGGGACCAAAAACATTCAGTACTTC	CASSQDALPSGTKNIQYF
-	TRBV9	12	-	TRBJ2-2	TGTGCCAGCAGCGTACTCACCGGGGAGCTGTTTTTT	CASSVLTGELFF
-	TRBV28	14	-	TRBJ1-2	TGTGCCAGCAGTTTCGCAGGCGCTAACTATGGCTACACCTTC	CASSFAGANYGYTF
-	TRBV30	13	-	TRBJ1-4	TGTGCCTGGGGGGTGCAGGGTCGTGAAAAACTGTTTTTT	CAWGVQGREKLFF
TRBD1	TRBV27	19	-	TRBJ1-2	TGTGCCAGCAGTCCCCTGGTGGGGGACAGGGATAGTCGAGTGGGTGGCTACACCTTC	CASSPLVGDRDSRVGGYTF
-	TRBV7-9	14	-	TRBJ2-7	TGTGCCAGCAGCTTAGACCGGGGTATCTACGAGCAGTACTTC	CASSLDRGIYEQYF
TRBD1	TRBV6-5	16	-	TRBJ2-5	TGTGCCAGCAGTTACTCAGGGACAGGGGGGAAGGAGACCCAGTACTTC	CASSYSGTGGKETQYF
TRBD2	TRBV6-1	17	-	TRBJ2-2	TGTGCCAGCAGTGGACTAGCGGGGGGGCCGGGGACCGGGGAGCTGTTTTTT	CASSGLAGGPGTGELFF
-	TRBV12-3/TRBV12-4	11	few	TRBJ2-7	TGTGCCAGCAGTTTTGGCCTCCACCTCGACTTC	CASSFGLHLDF
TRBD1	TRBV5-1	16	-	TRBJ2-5	TGCGCCAGCAGCCCGGGACAGAATCTTAACAGGGAGACCCAGTACTTC	CASSPGQNLNRETQYF
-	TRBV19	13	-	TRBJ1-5	TGTGCCAGTGGCACAGATAGCAATCAGCCCCAGCATTTT	CASGTDSNQPQHF
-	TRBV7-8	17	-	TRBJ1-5	TGTGCCAGCAGCCCGGCTTGGGCGATAAGGAGCAATCAGCCCCAGCATTTT	CASSPAWAIRSNQPQHF
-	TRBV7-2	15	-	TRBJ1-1	TGTGCCAGCAGCTTACGGGGGGCGGATAGGGCTGAAGCTTTCTTT	CASSLRGADRAEAFF
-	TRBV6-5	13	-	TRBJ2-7	TGTGCCAGCAGTTACGCTAGCGCCTACGAGCAGTACTTC	CASSYASAYEQYF
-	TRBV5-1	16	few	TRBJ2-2	TGCGCCAGCAGCTTCCATGGTCGGGGGAACACCGGGGAGCTGTTTTTT	CASSFHGRGNTGELFF
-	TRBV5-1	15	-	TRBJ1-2	TGCGCCAGCAGCTCGCAGGGGCGGCGTAACTATGGCTACACCTTC	CASSSQGRRNYGYTF
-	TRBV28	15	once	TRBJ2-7	TGTGCCAGCAGCTCGGGGGGCGTGCCCTACTACGAGCAGTACTTC	CASSSGGVPYYEQYF
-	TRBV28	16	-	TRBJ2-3	TGTGCCAGCAGTCGCGGTTTGGACTCTAGCACAGATACGCAGTATTTT	CASSRGLDSSTDTQYF
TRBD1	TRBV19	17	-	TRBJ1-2	TGTGCCAGTAGTCGCCAGCCCGGGACAGGGGGCTTGGGTGGCTACACCTTC	CASSRQPGTGGLGGYTF
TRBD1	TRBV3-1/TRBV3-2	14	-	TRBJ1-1	TGTGCCAGCAGCCAAGGTGACAGGGAAACTGAAGCTTTCTTT	CASSQGDRETEAFF
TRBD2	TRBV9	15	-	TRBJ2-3	TGTGCCAGCAGCGTAGAGGCGGGAGGGTTTGTAGCGCAGTATTTT	CASSVEAGGFVAQYF
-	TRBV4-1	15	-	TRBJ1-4	TGCGCCAGCAGCCAAGGAATGAGCCTAGGAGAAAAACTGTTTTTT	CASSQGMSLGEKLFF
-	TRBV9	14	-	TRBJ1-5	TGTGCCAGCAGCGGTTCGGCGGAATGGCAGCCCCAGCATTTT	CASSGSAEWQPQHF
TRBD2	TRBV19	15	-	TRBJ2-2	TGTGCCAGTAGACCTTCTAGCGGACCCCAGGGGGAGCTGTTTTTT	CASRPSSGPQGELFF
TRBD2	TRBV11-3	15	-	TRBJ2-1	TGTGCCAGCAGCCGGGGGGCTAGCGGGGGGTTTGAGCAGTTCTTC	CASSRGASGGFEQFF
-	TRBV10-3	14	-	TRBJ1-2	TGTGCCATCAGAACGGGAGACCAGTCCTATGGCTACACCTTC	CAIRTGDQSYGYTF
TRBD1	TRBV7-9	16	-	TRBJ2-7	TGTGCCAGCAGCTTAGCCCACGGGGACAGATACTACGAGCAGTACTTC	CASSLAHGDRYYEQYF
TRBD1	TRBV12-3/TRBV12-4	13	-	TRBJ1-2	TGTGCCAGCAGCCGCGACAGGGCCCATGGCTACACCTTC	CASSRDRAHGYTF
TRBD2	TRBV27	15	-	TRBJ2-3	TGTGCCAGCAGTTTCCTAGCGGGGGACACAGATACGCAGTATTTT	CASSFLAGDTDTQYF
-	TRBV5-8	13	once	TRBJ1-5	TGTGCCAGCAGATATTATAGCAATCAGCCCCAGCATTTT	CASRYYSNQPQHF
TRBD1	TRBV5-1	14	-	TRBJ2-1	TGCGCCAGCAGCTCGGGACAGGGACCCAATGAGCAGTTCTTC	CASSSGQGPNEQFF
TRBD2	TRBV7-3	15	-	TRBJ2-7	TGTGTCAGCAGTCTCGGACTAGCGCCGAACTACGAGCAGTACTTC	CVSSLGLAPNYEQYF
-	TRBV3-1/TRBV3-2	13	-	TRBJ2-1	TGTGCCAGCAGCCAAAAATGGGGCGATGAGCAGTTCTTC	CASSQKWGDEQFF
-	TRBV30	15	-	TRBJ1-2	TGTGCCTGGACTCCACCGGGACTTCCCGGTCCTGGCTACACCTTC	CAWTPPGLPGPGYTF
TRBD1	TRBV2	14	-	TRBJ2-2	TGTGCCAGCGGCCGGGACAGGGGAACCGGGGAGCTGTTTTTT	CASGRDRGTGELFF
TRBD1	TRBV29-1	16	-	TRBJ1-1	TGCAGCGTTGTTCAATATACAGGGGACCCGAACACTGAAGCTTTCTTT	CSVVQYTGDPNTEAFF